The T cell receptor beta chain under discussion was sequenced for a study of blood T cells in healthy people across ages. Study results and limitations: Older age coincided with a roughly linear decline in TCR beta diversity per million T cells.

Together with a sample-barcoded 5' primer, a J-beta primer mix was included in a second PCR lasting about 7 to 12 cycles. With 12 random nucleotides, a template-switch adaptor tagged each individual cDNA molecule. TCRdb analysed the 5' RACE reads with MiXCR anew, one entry per CDR3 protein. Counted here are about 720,000 distinct CDR3 sequences, 20% to 25% occurring once; the ten biggest clones make up 22%. Unmatched junction bases numbered 7, after V lost 5 bases and J lost 0 bases. CDR3 length: 16 amino acids. Germline CDR1 is MNHEY and CDR2 is SVGAGI. On this clonotype: The antigen remains undetermined.

The sequence was obtained from a man in his 70s in good health. The sequencing input was blood. The chain combines TRBV6-5 with TRBJ1-2; TRBD1 matches at 9 bases. The chain's CDR3 is CASSPGQGPTNYGYTF. CDR3 sequence (DNA): TGTGCCAGCAGTCCAGGACAGGGGCCCACTAACTATGGCTACACCTTC.